This is a list of T cell receptor beta chains from one sample in a study of cytomegalovirus exposure and HLA in healthy donors. The data were produced by immunoSEQ multiplex PCR, yet TCRdb's version contains in-frame clones alone and is incomplete. The repertoire holds 200,000 or so clones, with 70% as singletons. The sequenced sample was PBMCs. Receptor source: a man in his forties in good health and CMV-seropositive. Each CDR3 is given with its conserved first and last residue. The D gene is left open where the match is weak. Size tells how often a clone was seen (once, few, many) or the class of an expanded clone, and some rows leave it out.

abundance: few
j_gene: TRBJ2-3
v_gene: TRBV6-6
d_gene: NA
CDR3nt: TGTGCCAGCAGCACCGACGGGGATACGCAGTATTTT
CDR3aa: CASSTDGDTQYF

abundance: NA
j_gene: TRBJ1-2
v_gene: TRBV28
d_gene: NA
CDR3nt: TGTGCCAGCACCTGGGGCCTGCCGGGCTATGGCTACACCTTC
CDR3aa: CASTWGLPGYGYTF

abundance: once
j_gene: TRBJ2-7
v_gene: TRBV11-2
d_gene: NA
CDR3nt: TGTGCCAGCAGCTTAGGGGGGCGGGGGATCGCCTACGAGCAGTACTTC
CDR3aa: CASSLGGRGIAYEQYF

abundance: NA
j_gene: TRBJ2-4
v_gene: TRBV29-1
d_gene: NA
CDR3nt: TGCAGCGTTTCTACCGGGGAGGAGGACATTCAGTACTTC
CDR3aa: CSVSTGEEDIQYF

abundance: NA
j_gene: TRBJ2-1
v_gene: TRBV20-1
d_gene: NA
CDR3nt: TGCAGTGCTAGTCGGGAAGAGCAGTTCTTC
CDR3aa: CSASREEQFF

abundance: NA
j_gene: TRBJ1-4
v_gene: TRBV2
d_gene: TRBD1
CDR3nt: TGTGCCAGCAGTGTACAGGGGGCTGTTGAAAAACTGTTTTTT
CDR3aa: CASSVQGAVEKLFF

abundance: NA
j_gene: TRBJ1-2
v_gene: TRBV7-9
d_gene: NA
CDR3nt: TGTGCCAGCAGCTTAGCTACCCTATCCCCGGACTATGGCTACACCTTC
CDR3aa: CASSLATLSPDYGYTF

abundance: NA
j_gene: TRBJ1-2
v_gene: TRBV23-1
d_gene: NA
CDR3nt: TGCGCCAGCAGTCAATCTAAGGAGCCCGGCTACACCTTC
CDR3aa: CASSQSKEPGYTF

abundance: few
j_gene: TRBJ1-6
v_gene: TRBV5-6
d_gene: TRBD1
CDR3nt: TGTGCCAGCAGCGCGGGACAGGGTATGAGCTCCTATAATTCACCCCTCCACTTT
CDR3aa: CASSAGQGMSSYNSPLHF

abundance: NA
j_gene: TRBJ2-5
v_gene: TRBV7-9
d_gene: NA
CDR3nt: TGTGCCAGCAGCTTAGTCCCCAGGGGCCTCATACAGGAGACCCAGTACTTC
CDR3aa: CASSLVPRGLIQETQYF

abundance: NA
j_gene: TRBJ2-2
v_gene: TRBV15
d_gene: TRBD2
CDR3nt: TGTGCCACCAGCAGATTGCCTAGCCCGGGGGGGGGACGACCCTTACGTGAACCCGGGGAGCTGTTTTTT
CDR3aa: CATSRLPSPGGGRPLREPGELFF

abundance: NA
j_gene: TRBJ2-7
v_gene: TRBV6-1
d_gene: TRBD1
CDR3nt: TGTGCCAGCAGTGAAGTTTGGGACAGGGTAACTTACGAGCAGTACTTC
CDR3aa: CASSEVWDRVTYEQYF

abundance: NA
j_gene: TRBJ2-1
v_gene: TRBV10-3
d_gene: TRBD1
CDR3nt: TGTGCCGTCGGACAGGGAAACAATGAGCAGTTCTTC
CDR3aa: CAVGQGNNEQFF

abundance: NA
j_gene: TRBJ2-7
v_gene: TRBV4-2
d_gene: TRBD1
CDR3nt: TGTGCCAGCAGCCAAGAGGGGACAGGGTCCTACGAGCAGTACTTC
CDR3aa: CASSQEGTGSYEQYF

abundance: few
j_gene: TRBJ2-7
v_gene: TRBV7-2
d_gene: TRBD2
CDR3nt: TGTGCCAGCAGCCCGCGAGCGGGGAGCTACGAGCAGTACTTC
CDR3aa: CASSPRAGSYEQYF

abundance: NA
j_gene: TRBJ2-3
v_gene: TRBV7-9
d_gene: NA
CDR3nt: TGTGCCAGCAGCTTAGACCACTCAGATACGCAGTATTTT
CDR3aa: CASSLDHSDTQYF

abundance: NA
j_gene: TRBJ1-2
v_gene: TRBV29-1
d_gene: NA
CDR3nt: TGCAGCGTTGAAGATAATGGCTACACCTTC
CDR3aa: CSVEDNGYTF

abundance: once
j_gene: TRBJ1-6
v_gene: TRBV7-9
d_gene: TRBD1
CDR3nt: TGTGCCAGCAGCCCGGGACAGGGGAATTCACCCCTCCACTTT
CDR3aa: CASSPGQGNSPLHF

abundance: NA
j_gene: TRBJ2-1
v_gene: TRBV5-1
d_gene: TRBD1
CDR3nt: TGCGCCAGCAGCTTGGATGGCAGGGGGTCCTACAATGAGCAGTTCTTC
CDR3aa: CASSLDGRGSYNEQFF

abundance: NA
j_gene: TRBJ1-1
v_gene: TRBV7-9
d_gene: NA
CDR3nt: TGTGCCAGCAGCTTAGGAGGGGGCACTGAAGCTTTCTTT
CDR3aa: CASSLGGGTEAFF

abundance: NA
j_gene: TRBJ1-1
v_gene: TRBV6-5
d_gene: NA
CDR3nt: TGTGCCAGCAGTTACTCTAGCGGGCGGACTGAAGCTTTCTTT
CDR3aa: CASSYSSGRTEAFF

abundance: once
j_gene: TRBJ1-4
v_gene: TRBV27
d_gene: NA
CDR3nt: TGTGCCAGCAGCCTCAGGGGCCCGGCTAATGAAAAACTGTTTTTT
CDR3aa: CASSLRGPANEKLFF

abundance: NA
j_gene: TRBJ2-5
v_gene: TRBV4-2
d_gene: NA
CDR3nt: NA
CDR3aa: CASSQDSGQGERETQYF

abundance: few
j_gene: TRBJ2-5
v_gene: TRBV27
d_gene: TRBD1
CDR3nt: TGTGCCAGCAGTTCTACCAACAGGGGGCCCGGGGAGACCCAGTACTTC
CDR3aa: CASSSTNRGPGETQYF

abundance: NA
j_gene: TRBJ1-2
v_gene: TRBV5-8
d_gene: TRBD1
CDR3nt: TGTGCCAGCAGCTCGGACAGGAGAAGTGGCTACACCTTC
CDR3aa: CASSSDRRSGYTF

abundance: NA
j_gene: TRBJ1-5
v_gene: TRBV6-5
d_gene: NA
CDR3nt: TGTGCCAGCAGCCGGGACACGAGTTATCAGCCCCAGCATTTT
CDR3aa: CASSRDTSYQPQHF

abundance: few
j_gene: TRBJ2-3
v_gene: TRBV7-2
d_gene: TRBD2
CDR3nt: TGTGCCAGCAGCTCGAAATGGGCGGGGGTTACTAGCACAGATACGCAGTATTTT
CDR3aa: CASSSKWAGVTSTDTQYF

abundance: NA
j_gene: TRBJ1-1
v_gene: TRBV12-5
d_gene: TRBD1
CDR3nt: TGTGCTAGTGGTTTGAGTTGGGGCAGGGGGACGAACACTGAAGCTTTCTTT
CDR3aa: CASGLSWGRGTNTEAFF

abundance: once
j_gene: TRBJ2-2
v_gene: TRBV5-1
d_gene: TRBD2
CDR3nt: TGCGCCAGCTCGCGGACTAGCGTCGACACCGGGGAGCTGTTTTTT
CDR3aa: CASSRTSVDTGELFF

abundance: few
j_gene: TRBJ1-6
v_gene: TRBV19
d_gene: NA
CDR3nt: TGTGCCAGTAGTTTATCCGGGCCGCAGGCCGGGGGATCACCCCTCCACTTT
CDR3aa: CASSLSGPQAGGSPLHF

abundance: NA
j_gene: TRBJ2-7
v_gene: TRBV7-9
d_gene: TRBD1
CDR3nt: TGTGCCAGCAGCTCGACAGGGAACGAGCAGTACTTC
CDR3aa: CASSSTGNEQYF

abundance: NA
j_gene: TRBJ2-3
v_gene: TRBV27
d_gene: TRBD1
CDR3nt: TGTGCCAGCTACCGCGTCGGGACAGGGATCGCAGATACGCAGTATTTT
CDR3aa: CASYRVGTGIADTQYF

abundance: once
j_gene: TRBJ1-5
v_gene: TRBV28
d_gene: NA
CDR3nt: TGTGCCAGCAGTTTATCTCCAAGGACGGGATATCAGCCCCAGCATTTT
CDR3aa: CASSLSPRTGYQPQHF

abundance: NA
j_gene: TRBJ1-1
v_gene: TRBV6-5
d_gene: NA
CDR3nt: TGTGCCAGCAGTCCCGGGGGTGGCACTGAAGCTTTCTTT
CDR3aa: CASSPGGGTEAFF

abundance: NA
j_gene: TRBJ1-3
v_gene: TRBV25-1
d_gene: NA
CDR3nt: TGTGCCAGCAATGCAGGGTTTGGAAACACCATATATTTT
CDR3aa: CASNAGFGNTIYF

abundance: NA
j_gene: TRBJ2-7
v_gene: TRBV5-3
d_gene: NA
CDR3nt: TGTGCCAGAAGCGCAGCCTACGAGCAGTACTTC
CDR3aa: CARSAAYEQYF

abundance: NA
j_gene: TRBJ1-4
v_gene: TRBV9
d_gene: TRBD1
CDR3nt: TGTGCCAGCAGCGGGTGGGACAGGGTTAATGAAAAACTGTTTTTT
CDR3aa: CASSGWDRVNEKLFF

abundance: few
j_gene: TRBJ2-5
v_gene: TRBV5-4
d_gene: NA
CDR3nt: TGTGCCAGCAGCTTGGGGGGGACAACCTCAGGGACCCAGTACTTC
CDR3aa: CASSLGGTTSGTQYF

abundance: NA
j_gene: TRBJ2-1
v_gene: TRBV4-3
d_gene: NA
CDR3nt: TGCGCCAGCAGCCAAGAATCAGGGCTTAAATTATACAATGAGCAGTTCTTC
CDR3aa: CASSQESGLKLYNEQFF

abundance: NA
j_gene: TRBJ1-6
v_gene: TRBV23-1
d_gene: NA
CDR3nt: TGCGCCAGCAGTCAATCAACCCAGGGAAATTCACCCCTCCACTTT
CDR3aa: CASSQSTQGNSPLHF

abundance: few
j_gene: TRBJ2-7
v_gene: TRBV27
d_gene: NA
CDR3nt: TGTGCCAGCAGTTTAACGAATCAGGGTAGGGGTAACTACGAGCAGTACTTC
CDR3aa: CASSLTNQGRGNYEQYF

abundance: NA
j_gene: TRBJ1-1
v_gene: TRBV11-2
d_gene: TRBD1
CDR3nt: TGTGCCAGCAGCTTAGTTGAGGGGGCCTGGACTGAAGCTTTCTTT
CDR3aa: CASSLVEGAWTEAFF

abundance: NA
j_gene: TRBJ2-5
v_gene: TRBV7-2
d_gene: NA
CDR3nt: TGTGCCAGCAGGGTAGGGGGTTCGACAGCTGAGACCCAGTACTTC
CDR3aa: CASRVGGSTAETQYF

abundance: NA
j_gene: TRBJ2-3
v_gene: TRBV6-5
d_gene: TRBD2
CDR3nt: TGTGCCAGCAGTAATAGCGGGGGTGCCACAGATACGCAGTATTTT
CDR3aa: CASSNSGGATDTQYF

abundance: once
j_gene: TRBJ1-6
v_gene: TRBV6-5
d_gene: NA
CDR3nt: TGTGCCAGCAGTCTCGGGGACATGGCGAGGTCACCCCTCCACTTT
CDR3aa: CASSLGDMARSPLHF